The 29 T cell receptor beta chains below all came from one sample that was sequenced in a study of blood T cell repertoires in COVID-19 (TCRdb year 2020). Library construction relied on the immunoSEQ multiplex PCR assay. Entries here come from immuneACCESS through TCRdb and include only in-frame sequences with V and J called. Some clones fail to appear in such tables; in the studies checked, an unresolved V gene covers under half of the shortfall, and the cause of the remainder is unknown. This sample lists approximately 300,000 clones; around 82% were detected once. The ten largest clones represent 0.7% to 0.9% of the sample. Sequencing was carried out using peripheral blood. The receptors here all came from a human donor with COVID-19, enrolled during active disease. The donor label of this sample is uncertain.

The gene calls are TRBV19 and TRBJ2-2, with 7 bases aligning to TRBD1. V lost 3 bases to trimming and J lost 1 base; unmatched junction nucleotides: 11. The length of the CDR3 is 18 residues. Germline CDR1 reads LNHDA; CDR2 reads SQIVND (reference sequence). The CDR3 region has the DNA TGTGCCAGTAGTATTACCAGGGGGAGACTACAGAACACCGGGGAGCTGTTTTTT. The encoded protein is CASSITRGRLQNTGELFF.

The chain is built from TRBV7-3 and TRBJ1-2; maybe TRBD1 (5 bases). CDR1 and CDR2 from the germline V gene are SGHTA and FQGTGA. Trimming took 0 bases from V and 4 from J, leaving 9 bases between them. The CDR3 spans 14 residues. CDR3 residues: CASSLTTGSYGYTF. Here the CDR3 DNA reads TGTGCCAGCAGCTTAACAACAGGATCCTATGGCTACACCTTC.

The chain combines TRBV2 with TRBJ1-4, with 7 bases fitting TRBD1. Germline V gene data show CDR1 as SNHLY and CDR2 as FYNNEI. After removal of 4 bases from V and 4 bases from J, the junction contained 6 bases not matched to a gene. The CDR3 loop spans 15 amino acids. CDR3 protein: CASSGGQRFNEKLFF. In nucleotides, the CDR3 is TGTGCCAGCAGTGGGGGACAGAGATTTAATGAAAAACTGTTTTTT.

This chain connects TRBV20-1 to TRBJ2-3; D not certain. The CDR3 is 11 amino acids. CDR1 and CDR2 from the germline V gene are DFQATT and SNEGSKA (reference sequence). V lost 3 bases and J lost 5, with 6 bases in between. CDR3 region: CSASTGDTQYF. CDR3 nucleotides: TGCAGTGCTAGTACCGGAGATACGCAGTATTTT.

CDR3: CASSPTMGGGNTEAFF. CDR3 coding DNA: TGTGCCAGCAGCCCCACAATGGGGGGTGGAAACACTGAAGCTTTCTTT. This chain connects TRBV7-2 to TRBJ1-1, with a weak D call TRBD1 (5 bases). This CDR3 comprises 16 residues. Trimming cost V 5 bases and J 2 bases, with 18 bases left between them. The germline V gene encodes CDR1 SGHTA and CDR2 FQGNSA.

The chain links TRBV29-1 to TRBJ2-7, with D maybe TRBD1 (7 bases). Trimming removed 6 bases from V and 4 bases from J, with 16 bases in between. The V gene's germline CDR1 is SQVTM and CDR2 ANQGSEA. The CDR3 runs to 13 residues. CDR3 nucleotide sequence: TGCAGCGTAGGTTCAGGGGGGATATACGAGCAGTACTTC. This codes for CSVGSGGIYEQYF.

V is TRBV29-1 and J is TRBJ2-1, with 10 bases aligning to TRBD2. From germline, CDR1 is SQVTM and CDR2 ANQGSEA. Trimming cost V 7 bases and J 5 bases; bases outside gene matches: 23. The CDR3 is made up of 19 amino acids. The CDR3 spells CSASGWLAGERQSHNEQFF. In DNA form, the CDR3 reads TGCAGCGCCTCGGGGTGGCTAGCGGGAGAACGCCAATCTCACAATGAGCAGTTCTTC.

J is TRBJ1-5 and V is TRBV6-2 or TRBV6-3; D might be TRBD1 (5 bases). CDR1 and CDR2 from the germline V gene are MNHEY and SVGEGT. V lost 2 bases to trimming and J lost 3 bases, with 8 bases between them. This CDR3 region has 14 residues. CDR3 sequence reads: CASSYGQPNQPQHF. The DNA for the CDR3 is TGTGCCAGCAGTTACGGACAACCCAATCAGCCCCAGCATTTT.

Here the CDR3 reads CASSELSGALHF. The CDR3 region has the DNA TGTGCCAGCAGTGAATTGTCGGGGGCCCTCCACTTT. The chain links TRBV6-1 to TRBJ1-6; D might be TRBD1 (5 bases). Trimming cost V 2 bases and J 14 bases, with 10 bases left between them. Germline values: CDR1 MNHNS, CDR2 SASEGT. This CDR3 comprises 12 residues.

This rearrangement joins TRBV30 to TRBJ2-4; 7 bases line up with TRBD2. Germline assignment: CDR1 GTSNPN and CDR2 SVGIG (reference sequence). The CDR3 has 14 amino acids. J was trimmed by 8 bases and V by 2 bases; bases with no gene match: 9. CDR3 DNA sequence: TGTGCCTGGAGTCGGACCGGGGGGATGGACATTCAGTACTTC. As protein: CAWSRTGGMDIQYF. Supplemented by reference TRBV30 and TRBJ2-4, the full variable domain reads SQTIHQWPATLVQPVGSPLSLECTVEGTSNPNLYWYRQAAGRGLQLLFYSVGIGQISSEVPQNLSASRPQDRQFILSSKKLLLSDSGFYLCAWSRTGGMDIQYFGAGTRLSVL.

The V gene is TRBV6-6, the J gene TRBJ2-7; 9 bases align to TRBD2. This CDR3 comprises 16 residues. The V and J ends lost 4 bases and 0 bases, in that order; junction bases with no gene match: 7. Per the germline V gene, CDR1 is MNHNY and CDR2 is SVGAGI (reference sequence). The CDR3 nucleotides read TGTGCCAGCAGTTCAAAGACTAGCGGCAGCTCCTACGAGCAGTACTTC. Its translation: CASSSKTSGSSYEQYF.

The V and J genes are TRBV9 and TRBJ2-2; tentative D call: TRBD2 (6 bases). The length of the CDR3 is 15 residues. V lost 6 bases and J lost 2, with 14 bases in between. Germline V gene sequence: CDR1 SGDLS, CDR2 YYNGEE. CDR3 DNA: TGTGCCAGCATGGCCGGCGGGGCCAACACCGGGGAGCTGTTTTTT. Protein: CASMAGGANTGELFF.

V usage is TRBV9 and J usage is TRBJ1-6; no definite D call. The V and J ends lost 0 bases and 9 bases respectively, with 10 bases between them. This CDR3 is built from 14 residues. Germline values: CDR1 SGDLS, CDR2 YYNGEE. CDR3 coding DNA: TGTGCCAGCAGCGTAGAGACCGAGGGTTCACCCCTCCACTTT. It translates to CASSVETEGSPLHF.

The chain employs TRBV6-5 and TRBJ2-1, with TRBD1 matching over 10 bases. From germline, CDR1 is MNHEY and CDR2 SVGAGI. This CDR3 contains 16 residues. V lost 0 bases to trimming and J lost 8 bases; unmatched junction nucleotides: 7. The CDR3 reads CASSYSPGQGNDEQFF. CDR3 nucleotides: TGTGCCAGCAGTTACTCTCCGGGACAGGGGAATGATGAGCAGTTCTTC.

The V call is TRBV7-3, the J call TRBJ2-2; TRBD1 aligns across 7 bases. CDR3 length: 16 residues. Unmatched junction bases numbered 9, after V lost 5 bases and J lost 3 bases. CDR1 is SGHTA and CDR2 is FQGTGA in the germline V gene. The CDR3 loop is CASSPEGARHTGELFF. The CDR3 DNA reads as TGTGCCAGCAGCCCTGAGGGGGCGCGACACACCGGGGAGCTGTTTTTT.

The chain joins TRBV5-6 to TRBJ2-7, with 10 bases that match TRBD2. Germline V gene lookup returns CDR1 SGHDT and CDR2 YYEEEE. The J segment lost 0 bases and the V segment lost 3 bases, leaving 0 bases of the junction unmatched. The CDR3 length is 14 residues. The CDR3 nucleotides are TGTGCCAGCAGCTGGACTAGCGGCTCCTACGAGCAGTACTTC. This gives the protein CASSWTSGSYEQYF.

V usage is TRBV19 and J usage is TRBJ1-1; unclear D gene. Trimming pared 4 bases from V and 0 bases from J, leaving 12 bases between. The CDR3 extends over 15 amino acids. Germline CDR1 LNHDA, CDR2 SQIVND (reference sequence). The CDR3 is CASSRTDALNTEAFF. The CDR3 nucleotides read TGTGCCAGTAGTAGGACTGATGCACTGAACACTGAAGCTTTCTTT.

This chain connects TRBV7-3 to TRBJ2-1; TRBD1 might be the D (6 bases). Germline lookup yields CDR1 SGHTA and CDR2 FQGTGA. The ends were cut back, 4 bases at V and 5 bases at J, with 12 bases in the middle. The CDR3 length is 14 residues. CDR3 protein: CASSYGTHDNEQFF. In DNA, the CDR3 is TGTGCCAGCAGCTACGGGACACATGACAATGAGCAGTTCTTC.

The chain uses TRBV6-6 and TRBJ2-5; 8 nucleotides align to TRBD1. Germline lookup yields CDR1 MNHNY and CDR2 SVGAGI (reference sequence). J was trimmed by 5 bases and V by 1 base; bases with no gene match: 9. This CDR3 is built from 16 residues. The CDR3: CASSYFRGQLRETQYF. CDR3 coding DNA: TGTGCCAGCAGTTACTTCAGGGGGCAGCTTCGGGAGACCCAGTACTTC.

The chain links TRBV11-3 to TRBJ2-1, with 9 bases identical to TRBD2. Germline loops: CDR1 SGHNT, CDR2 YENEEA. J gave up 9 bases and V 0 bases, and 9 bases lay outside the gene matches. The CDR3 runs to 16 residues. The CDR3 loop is CASSLDRGSGRGEQFF. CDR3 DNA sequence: TGTGCCAGCAGCTTAGATCGGGGTAGCGGGAGAGGTGAGCAGTTCTTC.

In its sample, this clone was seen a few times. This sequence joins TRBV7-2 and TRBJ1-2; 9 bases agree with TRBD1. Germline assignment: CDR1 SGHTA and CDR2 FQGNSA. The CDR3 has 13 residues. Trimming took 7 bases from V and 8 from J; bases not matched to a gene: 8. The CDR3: CASNRQGEGGYTF. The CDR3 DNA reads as TGTGCCAGCAACAGACAGGGGGAAGGGGGCTACACCTTC.

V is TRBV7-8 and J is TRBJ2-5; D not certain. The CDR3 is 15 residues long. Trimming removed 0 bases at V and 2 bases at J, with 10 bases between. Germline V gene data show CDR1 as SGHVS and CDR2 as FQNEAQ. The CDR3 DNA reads TGTGCCAGCAGCTTAGCCCTAGAGGTACAAGAGACCCAGTACTTC. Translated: CASSLALEVQETQYF.

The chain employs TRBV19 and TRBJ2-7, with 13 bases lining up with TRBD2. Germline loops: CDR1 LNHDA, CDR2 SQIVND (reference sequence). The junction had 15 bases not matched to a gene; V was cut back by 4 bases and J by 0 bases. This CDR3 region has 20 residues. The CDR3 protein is CASSTLTRTSGSTSSYEQYF. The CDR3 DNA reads TGTGCCAGTAGTACGCTCACCCGGACTAGCGGGAGCACTTCCTCCTACGAGCAGTACTTC.

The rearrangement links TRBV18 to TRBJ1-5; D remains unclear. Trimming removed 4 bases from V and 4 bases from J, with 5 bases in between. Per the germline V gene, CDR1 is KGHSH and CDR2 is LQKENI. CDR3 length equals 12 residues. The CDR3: CASSQPNQPQHF. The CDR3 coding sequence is TGTGCCAGCTCACAGCCAAATCAGCCCCAGCATTTT.

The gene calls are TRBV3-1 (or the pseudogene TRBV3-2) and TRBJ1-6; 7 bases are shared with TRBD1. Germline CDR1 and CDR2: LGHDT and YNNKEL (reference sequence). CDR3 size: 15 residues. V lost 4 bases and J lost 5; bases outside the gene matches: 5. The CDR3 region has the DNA TGTGCCAGCAGCCGCTTAGGACAGGATAATTCACCCCTCCACTTT. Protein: CASSRLGQDNSPLHF.

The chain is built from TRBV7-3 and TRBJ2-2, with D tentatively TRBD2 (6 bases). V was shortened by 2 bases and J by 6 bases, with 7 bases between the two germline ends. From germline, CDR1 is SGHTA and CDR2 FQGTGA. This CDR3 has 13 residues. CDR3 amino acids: CASSLPGAGELFF. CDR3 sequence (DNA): TGTGCCAGCAGCTTACCGGGAGCCGGGGAGCTGTTTTTT.

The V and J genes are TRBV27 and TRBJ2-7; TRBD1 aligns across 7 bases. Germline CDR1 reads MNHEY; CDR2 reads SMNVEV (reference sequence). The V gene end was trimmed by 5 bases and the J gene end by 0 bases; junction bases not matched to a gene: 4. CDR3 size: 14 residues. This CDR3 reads CASSVRGRSYEQYF. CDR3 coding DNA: TGTGCCAGCAGTGTAAGGGGGCGCTCCTACGAGCAGTACTTC.

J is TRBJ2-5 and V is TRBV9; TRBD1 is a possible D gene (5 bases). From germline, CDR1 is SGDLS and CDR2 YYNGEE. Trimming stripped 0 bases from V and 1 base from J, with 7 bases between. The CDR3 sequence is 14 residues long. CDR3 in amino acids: CASSVGDSQETQYF. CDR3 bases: TGTGCCAGCAGCGTAGGTGACAGCCAAGAGACCCAGTACTTC.

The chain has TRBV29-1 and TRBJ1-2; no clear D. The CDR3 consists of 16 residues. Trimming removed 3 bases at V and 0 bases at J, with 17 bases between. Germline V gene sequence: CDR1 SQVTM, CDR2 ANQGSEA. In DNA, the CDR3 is TGCAGCGTTGAGTTAGAATTGAACCCTCCTAACTATGGCTACACCTTC. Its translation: CSVELELNPPNYGYTF.